One and the same sample provided the 17 T cell receptor beta chains below, sequenced in a study of shared clonotypes between healthy human individuals. Using immunoSEQ multiplex PCR, the repertoire was profiled, and TCRdb retains in-frame clones only, with some absent. The table records roughly 2.5 million clones, just over 90% of them present only once. The material sequenced was naive CD4+ T cells sorted from blood. Subset denoted: CD45RA+ positively selected. Source of these receptors: a man between 18 and 35 years old in good health.

The gene calls are TRBV25-1 and TRBJ2-5, with 9 bases aligning to TRBD2. With V trimmed by 2 bases and J by 3 bases, 4 bases remained unmatched. CDR3 size: 15 residues. The germline V gene encodes CDR1 MGHDK and CDR2 SYGVNS. CDR3 region: CASSEKGLAKETQYF. CDR3 coding DNA: TGTGCCAGCAGTGAAAAAGGACTAGCGAAAGAGACCCAGTACTTC.

With respect to this clone: The sample has other DNA sequences that encode this CDR3 too. The rearrangement links TRBV10-3 to TRBJ1-1; tentative D call: TRBD1 (6 bases). The V gene lost 0 bases and the J gene lost 0 bases, with 11 bases spanning the gap. This CDR3 has 16 residues. Germline lookup yields CDR1 ENHRY and CDR2 SYGVKD. The DNA for the CDR3 is TGTGCCATCAGTGAGTCAGGGGGGGCATTGAACACTGAAGCTTTCTTT. It translates to CAISESGGALNTEAFF.

As for this clone: The junction shows a germline mismatch at one end, possibly a read error. The J gene is TRBJ1-1, the V gene TRBV6-1; 7 bases are a match to TRBD1. CDR1 MNHNS and CDR2 SASEGT come from the germline V gene. The CDR3 sequence is 11 residues long. This chain's CDR3 is CVSSRQGEAFF. Written as DNA, the CDR3 is TGTGTCAGCAGTCGACAGGGAGAAGCTTTCTTT.

The rearrangement joins TRBV29-1 to TRBJ2-3; a weak D match, TRBD1 (5 bases). Germline-derived CDR1 and CDR2 are SQVTM and ANQGSEA. This CDR3 has 13 residues. Trimming left V 2 bases short and J 8 bases short, with 14 bases between. CDR3 in amino acids: CSVESGTGGTQYF. The CDR3 coding sequence is TGCAGCGTTGAATCCGGTACAGGCGGTACGCAGTATTTT.

A note on this clone: The same CDR3 is also encoded by other DNA sequences in this sample. The chain combines TRBV5-1 with TRBJ2-5; TRBD2 aligns across 10 bases. J was trimmed by 2 bases and V by 5 bases; bases with no gene match: 3. Germline-derived CDR1 and CDR2 are SGHRS and YFSETQ. This CDR3 contains 14 residues. CDR3 sequence reads: CASRLAGRQETQYF. The CDR3 nucleotides read TGCGCCAGCAGACTAGCGGGGAGACAAGAGACCCAGTACTTC.

The chain is built from TRBV30 and TRBJ2-4; D is ambiguous. V gave up 0 bases and J gave up 10 bases, with 7 bases separating them. There are 11 residues in the CDR3. Germline-derived CDR1 and CDR2 are GTSNPN and SVGIG (reference sequence). CDR3 region: CAWSVYGIQYF. CDR3 bases: TGTGCCTGGAGTGTATATGGGATTCAGTACTTC.

The gene calls are TRBV5-6 and TRBJ2-7; the D gene is possibly TRBD1 (6 bases). The CDR3 is 17 amino acids. Germline CDR1 is SGHDT and CDR2 is YYEEEE. Trimming cost V 0 bases and J 2 bases, with 18 bases left between them. This chain's CDR3 is CASSLARSQGKAYEQYF. CDR3 DNA: TGTGCCAGCAGCTTGGCTCGTAGTCAGGGGAAGGCCTACGAGCAGTACTTC.

The chain couples TRBV6-6 to TRBJ2-7, with a weak D call TRBD1 (6 bases). CDR1 is MNHNY, CDR2 SVGAGI, per germline (reference sequence). This CDR3 contains 12 residues. V shed 8 bases and J shed 1 base, with 9 bases lying between them. CDR3: CASLGQSYEQYF. The CDR3 region has the DNA TGTGCCAGCCTAGGACAGTCCTACGAGCAGTACTTC.

Regarding this clone: Other DNA sequences in this specimen translate into the identical CDR3. CDR3 in DNA: TGTGCCAGCAGCGCAGATTCGGATACGCAGTATTTT. It encodes CASSADSDTQYF. V and J are TRBV6-1 and TRBJ2-3, with D uncertain. The V gene lost 6 bases and the J gene lost 6 bases, with 10 bases spanning the gap. Looked up from germline, CDR1 is MNHNS and CDR2 is SASEGT. There are 12 residues in the CDR3.

The chain recombines TRBV2 with TRBJ2-7; D not certain. V was pared by 8 bases and J by 4 bases, with 12 bases between. CDR1 is SNHLY and CDR2 is FYNNEI in the germline V gene. The CDR3 has 12 residues. DNA of the CDR3: TGTGCCAGCTTAGGTATCTCTTACGAGCAGTACTTC. This translates into CASLGISYEQYF.

The J gene is TRBJ1-6, the V gene TRBV30; 9 nucleotides align to TRBD1. After removal of 3 bases from V and 9 bases from J, the junction contained 9 bases not matched to a gene. CDR3 size: 15 residues. CDR1 and CDR2 from the germline V gene are GTSNPN and SVGIG (reference sequence). CDR3 in amino acids: CAWRRILDRGSPLHF. The CDR3 DNA follows: TGTGCCTGGAGGAGGATATTGGACAGGGGTTCACCCCTCCACTTT.

V is TRBV30 and J is TRBJ2-1; 7 bases are shared with TRBD1. CDR3 size: 14 residues. Germline V gives CDR1 GTSNPN, CDR2 SVGIG (reference sequence). V lost 7 bases, J lost 0 bases, and 6 bases stayed unmatched. The CDR3 loop is CASEGGFSYNEQFF. The DNA for the CDR3 is TGTGCCTCAGAAGGGGGCTTCTCCTACAATGAGCAGTTCTTC.

This clone was seen just once. This chain uses TRBV10-3 with TRBJ2-7, with D unresolved. The CDR3 extends over 14 amino acids. The V and J ends lost 0 bases and 6 bases respectively, with 12 bases between them. Germline V gene data show CDR1 as ENHRY and CDR2 as SYGVKD. CDR3 bases: TGTGCCATCAGTGAGTCGTCGGCCTCCACCGAGCAGTACTTC. Its translation: CAISESSASTEQYF.

The count of this clone is one. The rearrangement links TRBV30 to TRBJ1-3, with a tentative D call TRBD1 (6 bases). The CDR3 runs 15 residues. With 5 bases removed from V and 1 base from J, the gap between germline ends came to 15 bases. The V gene's germline CDR1 is GTSNPN and CDR2 SVGIG (reference sequence). The CDR3 loop reads CAWGPQGFSGNTIYF. CDR3 coding DNA: TGTGCCTGGGGTCCCCAGGGGTTTTCTGGAAACACCATATATTTT.

This chain links TRBV27 with TRBJ2-3, with D perhaps matching TRBD2 (5 bases). The CDR3 has 13 amino acids. V gave up 6 bases and J gave up 0 bases, with 7 bases separating them. Germline CDR1 reads MNHEY; CDR2 reads SMNVEV (reference sequence). The CDR3 sequence: CASRPGSTDTQYF. The CDR3 coding sequence is TGTGCCAGCAGACCGGGGAGCACAGATACGCAGTATTTT.

V and J are TRBV18 and TRBJ2-7, with 9 bases lining up with TRBD1. The CDR3 has 12 residues. Per the germline V gene, CDR1 is KGHSH and CDR2 is LQKENI. V was pared by 2 bases and J by 7 bases, with 0 bases of the junction left unmatched. The DNA of the CDR3 is TGTGCCAGCTCACCAGGGACAGGGGAGCAGTACTTC. This translates into CASSPGTGEQYF.

This clone turned up a few times. The J gene is TRBJ1-3, the V gene TRBV7-9; D gene ambiguous. Per germline, CDR1 SEHNR and CDR2 FQNEAQ (reference sequence). The CDR3 totals 13 residues. The V end lost 10 bases, the J end lost 6 bases, and 16 bases lay between the germline ends. CDR3 in amino acids: CANAYYLENTIYF. The DNA of the CDR3 is TGTGCCAACGCATATTACCTGGAAAACACCATATATTTT.